This record concerns one TCR beta chain sequence. Its antigen is unidentified. The data were taken from a study of PD-1 blockade in classical Hodgkin lymphoma. About the research overall: Patients were administered nivolumab (3 mg/kg intravenously) every 2 weeks.

The repertoire was sequenced with immunoSEQ multiplex PCR; TCRdb's copy has only in-frame clones and lacks some. The table shows approximately 150,000 clones, with approximately 80% occurring only once. There was relapse after autologous stem cell transplantation in every patient, and there was variation in brentuximab vedotin exposure. J was trimmed by 4 bases and V by 8 bases; bases with no gene match: 10. CDR1 and CDR2 from the germline V gene are SGHVS and FQNEAQ. The CDR3 is 17 amino acids. Findings and caveats of the study: Diversity similar to that of newly diagnosed patients was seen at baseline in complete responders. Later analyses included only patients treated at least 1 year post-ASCT.

Source: peripheral blood mononuclear cells (PBMCs), taken before the second cycle of nivolumab. V is TRBV7-8 and J is TRBJ2-6; 11 bases align to TRBD1. The sequence was collected from a human donor with classical Hodgkin lymphoma. CDR3 DNA: TGTGCCAGCGGGCTTAGGGACAGGGGGTCGGGGGCCAACGTCCTGACTTTC. Its translation: CASGLRDRGSGANVLTF.